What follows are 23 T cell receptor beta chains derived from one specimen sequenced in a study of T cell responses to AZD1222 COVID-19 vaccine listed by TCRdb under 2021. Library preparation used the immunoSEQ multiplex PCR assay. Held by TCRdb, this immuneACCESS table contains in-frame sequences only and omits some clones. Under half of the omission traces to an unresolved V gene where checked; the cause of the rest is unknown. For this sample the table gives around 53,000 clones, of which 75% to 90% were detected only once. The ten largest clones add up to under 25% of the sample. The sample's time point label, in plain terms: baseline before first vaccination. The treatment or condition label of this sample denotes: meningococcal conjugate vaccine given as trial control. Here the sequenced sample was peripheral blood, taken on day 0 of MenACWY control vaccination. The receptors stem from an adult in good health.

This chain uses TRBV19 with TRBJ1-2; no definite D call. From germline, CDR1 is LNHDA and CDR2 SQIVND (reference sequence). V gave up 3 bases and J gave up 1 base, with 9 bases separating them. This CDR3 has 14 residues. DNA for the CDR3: TGTGCCAGTAGTATTAGCCGGGTTAACTATGGCTACACCTTC. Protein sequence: CASSISRVNYGYTF.

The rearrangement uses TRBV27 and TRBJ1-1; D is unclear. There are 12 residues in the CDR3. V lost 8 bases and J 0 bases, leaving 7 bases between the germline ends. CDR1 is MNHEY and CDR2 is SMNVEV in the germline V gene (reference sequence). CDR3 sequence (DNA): TGTGCCAGCCCGGGGATGAACACTGAAGCTTTCTTT. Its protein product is CASPGMNTEAFF.

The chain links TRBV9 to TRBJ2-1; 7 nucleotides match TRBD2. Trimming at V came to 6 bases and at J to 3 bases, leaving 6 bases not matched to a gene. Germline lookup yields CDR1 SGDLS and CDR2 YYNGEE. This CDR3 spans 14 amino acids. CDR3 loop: CASTKGGSYNEQFF. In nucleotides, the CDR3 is TGTGCCAGCACGAAGGGCGGGAGCTACAATGAGCAGTTCTTC.

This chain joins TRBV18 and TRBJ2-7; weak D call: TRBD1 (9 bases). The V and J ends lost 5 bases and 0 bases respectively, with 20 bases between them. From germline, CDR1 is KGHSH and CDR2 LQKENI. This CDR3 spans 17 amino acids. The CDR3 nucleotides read TGTGCCAGCTCAGTAGCGGGACAGGGCGCAGACTCCTACGAGCAGTACTTC. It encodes CASSVAGQGADSYEQYF.

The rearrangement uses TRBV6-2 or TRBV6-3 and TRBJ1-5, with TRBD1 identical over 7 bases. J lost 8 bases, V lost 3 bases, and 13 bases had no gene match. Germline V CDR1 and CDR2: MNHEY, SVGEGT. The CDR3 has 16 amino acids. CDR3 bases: TGTGCCAGCAGTTATTGGGGCCGACAGGGCAAGGAGCCCCAGCATTTT. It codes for CASSYWGRQGKEPQHF.

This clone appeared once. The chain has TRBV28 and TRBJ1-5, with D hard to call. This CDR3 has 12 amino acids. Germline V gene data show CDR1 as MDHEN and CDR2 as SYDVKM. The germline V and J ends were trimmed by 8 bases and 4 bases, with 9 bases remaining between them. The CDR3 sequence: CASVSSNQPQHF. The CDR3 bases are TGTGCCAGCGTCTCCTCAAATCAGCCCCAGCATTTT.

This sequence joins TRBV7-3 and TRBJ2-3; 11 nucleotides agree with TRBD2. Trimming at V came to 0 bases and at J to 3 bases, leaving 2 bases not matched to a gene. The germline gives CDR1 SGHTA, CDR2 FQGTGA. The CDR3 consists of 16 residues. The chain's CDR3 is CASSLTSGRVTDTQYF. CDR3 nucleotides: TGTGCCAGCAGCTTAACTAGCGGGAGGGTAACAGATACGCAGTATTTT.

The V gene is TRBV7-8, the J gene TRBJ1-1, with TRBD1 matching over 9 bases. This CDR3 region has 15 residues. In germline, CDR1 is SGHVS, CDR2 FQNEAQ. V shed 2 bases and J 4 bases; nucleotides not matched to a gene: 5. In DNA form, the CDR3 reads TGTGCCAGCAGCTTAAGCGGGACAGGGAGCACTGAAGCTTTCTTT. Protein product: CASSLSGTGSTEAFF. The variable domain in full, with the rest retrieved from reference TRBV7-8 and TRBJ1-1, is GAGVSQSPRYKVAKRGQDVALRCDPISGHVSLFWYQQALGQGPEFLTYFQNEAQLDKSGLPSDRFFAERPEGSVSTLKIQRTQQEDSAVYLCASSLSGTGSTEAFFGQGTRLTVV.

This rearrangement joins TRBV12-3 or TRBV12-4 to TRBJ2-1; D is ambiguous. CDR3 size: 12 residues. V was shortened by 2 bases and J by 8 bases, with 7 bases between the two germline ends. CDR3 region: CASSLLVDEQFF. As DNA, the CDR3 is TGTGCCAGCAGTTTATTGGTCGATGAGCAGTTCTTC.

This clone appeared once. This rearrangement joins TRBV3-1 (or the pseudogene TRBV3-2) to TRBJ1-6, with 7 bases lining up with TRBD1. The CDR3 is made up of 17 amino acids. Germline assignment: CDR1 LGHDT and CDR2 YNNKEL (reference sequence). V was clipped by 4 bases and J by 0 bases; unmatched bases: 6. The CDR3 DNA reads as TGTGCCAGCAGCCCGCGGACAGGCTACTCCTATAATTCACCCCTCCACTTT. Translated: CASSPRTGYSYNSPLHF.

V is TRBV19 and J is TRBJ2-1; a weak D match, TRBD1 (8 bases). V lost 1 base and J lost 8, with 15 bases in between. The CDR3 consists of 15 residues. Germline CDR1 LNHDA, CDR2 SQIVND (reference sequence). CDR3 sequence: CASSIAVTGGDEQFF. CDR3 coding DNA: TGTGCCAGTAGTATAGCCGTAACAGGGGGGGATGAGCAGTTCTTC.

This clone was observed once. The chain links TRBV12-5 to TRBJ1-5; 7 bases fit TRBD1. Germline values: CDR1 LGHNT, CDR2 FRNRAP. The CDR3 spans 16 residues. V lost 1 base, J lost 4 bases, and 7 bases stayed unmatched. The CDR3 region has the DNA TGTGCTAGTGGTTTGGGCACAGGGGCCCTTAATCAGCCCCAGCATTTT. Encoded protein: CASGLGTGALNQPQHF.

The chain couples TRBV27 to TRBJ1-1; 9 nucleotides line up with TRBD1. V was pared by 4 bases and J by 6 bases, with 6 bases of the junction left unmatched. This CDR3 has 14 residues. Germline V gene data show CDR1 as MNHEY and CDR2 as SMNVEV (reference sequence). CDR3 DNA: TGTGCCAGCAGTTCACAGGGGGCGAGAGCTGAAGCTTTCTTT. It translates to CASSSQGARAEAFF.

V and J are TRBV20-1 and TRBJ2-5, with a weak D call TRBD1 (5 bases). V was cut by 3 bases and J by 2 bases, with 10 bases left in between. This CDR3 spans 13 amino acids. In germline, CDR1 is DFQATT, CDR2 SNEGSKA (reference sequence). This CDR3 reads CSASIRQQETQYF. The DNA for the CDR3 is TGCAGTGCTAGTATCCGACAGCAAGAGACCCAGTACTTC.

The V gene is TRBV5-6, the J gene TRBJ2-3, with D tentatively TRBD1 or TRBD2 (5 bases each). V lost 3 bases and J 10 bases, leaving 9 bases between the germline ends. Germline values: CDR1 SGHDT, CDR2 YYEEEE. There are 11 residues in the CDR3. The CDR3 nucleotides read TGTGCCAGCAGCTACGGGACCCCGCAGTATTTT. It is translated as CASSYGTPQYF. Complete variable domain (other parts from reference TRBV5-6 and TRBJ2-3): DAGVTQSPTHLIKTRGQQVTLRCSPKSGHDTVSWYQQALGQGPQFIFQYYEEEERQRGNFPDRFSGHQFPNYSSELNVNALLLGDSALYLCASSYGTPQYFGPGTRLTVL.

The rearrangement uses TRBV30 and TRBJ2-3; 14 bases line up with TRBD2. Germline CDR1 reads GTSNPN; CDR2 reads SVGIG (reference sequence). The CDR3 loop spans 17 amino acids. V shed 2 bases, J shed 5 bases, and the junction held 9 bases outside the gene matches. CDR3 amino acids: CAWSFGLAGGTGDTQYF. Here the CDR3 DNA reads TGTGCCTGGAGTTTCGGACTAGCGGGGGGTACGGGAGATACGCAGTATTTT.

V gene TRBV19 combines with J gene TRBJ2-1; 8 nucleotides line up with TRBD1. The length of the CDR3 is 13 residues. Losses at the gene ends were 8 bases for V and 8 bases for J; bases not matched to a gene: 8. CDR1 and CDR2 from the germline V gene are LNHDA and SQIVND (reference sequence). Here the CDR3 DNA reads TGTGCCAGTCCCAGGACAGGGAACGATGAGCAGTTCTTC. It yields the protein CASPRTGNDEQFF.

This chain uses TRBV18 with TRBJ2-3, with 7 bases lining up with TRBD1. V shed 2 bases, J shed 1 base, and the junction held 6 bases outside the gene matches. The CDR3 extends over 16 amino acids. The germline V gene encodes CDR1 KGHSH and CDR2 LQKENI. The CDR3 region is CASSPGRQGGTDTQYF. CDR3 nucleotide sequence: TGTGCCAGCTCACCAGGGAGACAGGGAGGCACAGATACGCAGTATTTT.

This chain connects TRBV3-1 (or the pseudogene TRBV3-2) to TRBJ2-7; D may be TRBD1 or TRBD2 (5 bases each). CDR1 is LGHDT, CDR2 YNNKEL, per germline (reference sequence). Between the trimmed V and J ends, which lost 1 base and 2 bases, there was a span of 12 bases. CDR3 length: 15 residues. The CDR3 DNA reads TGTGCCAGCAGCCAAGGAGACAGCGGACCCTACGAGCAGTACTTC. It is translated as CASSQGDSGPYEQYF.

In DNA form, the CDR3 reads TGCGCCAGCAGCCCCTTAGGACAGGGAATTAATGAAAAACTGTTTTTT. As protein: CASSPLGQGINEKLFF. The genes are TRBV5-1 and TRBJ1-4, with TRBD1 matching over 8 bases. Germline lookup yields CDR1 SGHRS and CDR2 YFSETQ. This CDR3 is 16 amino acids long. V lost 4 bases and J lost 4; bases outside the gene matches: 9.

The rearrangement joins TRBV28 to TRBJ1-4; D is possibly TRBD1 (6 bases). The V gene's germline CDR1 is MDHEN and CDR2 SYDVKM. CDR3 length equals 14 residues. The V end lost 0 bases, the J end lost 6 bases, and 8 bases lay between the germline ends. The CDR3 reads CASSLWAGDEKLFF. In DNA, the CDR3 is TGTGCCAGCAGTTTATGGGCAGGGGATGAAAAACTGTTTTTT.

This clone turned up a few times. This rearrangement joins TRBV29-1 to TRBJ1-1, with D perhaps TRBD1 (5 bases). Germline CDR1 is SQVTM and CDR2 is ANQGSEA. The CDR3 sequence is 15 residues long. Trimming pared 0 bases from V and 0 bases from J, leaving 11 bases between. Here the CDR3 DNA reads TGCAGCGTTGAAGATTGGGGCAGACTGAACACTGAAGCTTTCTTT. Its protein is CSVEDWGRLNTEAFF.

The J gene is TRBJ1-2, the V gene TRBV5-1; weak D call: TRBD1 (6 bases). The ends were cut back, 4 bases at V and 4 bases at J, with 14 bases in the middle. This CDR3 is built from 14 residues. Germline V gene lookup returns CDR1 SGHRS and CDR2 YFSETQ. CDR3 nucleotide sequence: TGCGCCAGCAGCGCGCTCGAACAGGGCTATGGCTACACCTTC. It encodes CASSALEQGYGYTF.